A single sample is the source of the 19 T cell receptor beta chains below, sequenced in a study of blood T cell repertoires in COVID-19. Generated by immunoSEQ multiplex PCR, the TCRdb table keeps only in-frame clones and is missing some. The sample yields around 300,000 clones, around 87% seen once. Sequenced input: peripheral blood. The origin of the receptors is a woman in her thirties or forties with COVID-19, enrolled during active disease.

CDR3 in amino acids: CASSYRTGVGANVLTF. The DNA of the CDR3 is TGTGCCAGCAGTTACCGAACAGGGGTTGGGGCCAACGTCCTGACTTTC. The chain employs TRBV6-5 and TRBJ2-6, with TRBD1 matching 7 bases. V shed 2 bases and J 3 bases; nucleotides not matched to a gene: 4. CDR1 is MNHEY, CDR2 SVGAGI, per germline. The CDR3 sequence is 16 residues long.

This rearrangement joins TRBV27 to TRBJ1-1; D perhaps matches TRBD1 (5 bases). V shed 8 bases and J shed 1 base, with 17 bases lying between them. Germline CDR1 reads MNHEY; CDR2 reads SMNVEV (reference sequence). The CDR3 totals 15 residues. This chain's CDR3 is CASFGGGWKNTEAFF. For the CDR3, the DNA is TGTGCCAGCTTCGGGGGAGGGTGGAAGAACACTGAAGCTTTCTTT.

The chain links TRBV27 to TRBJ2-3; 8 nucleotides match TRBD1. V was clipped by 3 bases and J by 5 bases; unmatched bases: 4. The germline V gene encodes CDR1 MNHEY and CDR2 SMNVEV (reference sequence). The CDR3 runs to 14 residues. The CDR3 sequence: CASSLQGARDTQYF. As DNA, the CDR3 is TGTGCCAGCAGTTTGCAGGGGGCACGAGATACGCAGTATTTT.

The rearrangement uses TRBV7-2 and TRBJ1-5; D is unclear. The CDR3 sequence is 15 residues long. Trimming stripped 1 base from V and 0 bases from J, with 7 bases between. Germline V CDR1 and CDR2: SGHTA, FQGNSA. CDR3 in amino acids: CASSLDGYSNQPQHF. The CDR3 DNA follows: TGTGCCAGCAGCTTAGACGGGTATAGCAATCAGCCCCAGCATTTT.

The chain employs TRBV4-1 and TRBJ1-3, with D perhaps matching TRBD1 (6 bases). V was cut by 0 bases and J by 2 bases, with 14 bases left in between. The CDR3 totals 17 residues. The V gene's germline CDR1 is MGHRA and CDR2 YSYEKL. CDR3 nucleotides: TGCGCCAGCAGCCAAGAAGGGTACAGGGCTGCTGGAAACACCATATATTTT. Amino acid sequence: CASSQEGYRAAGNTIYF.

The chain is built from TRBV7-2 and TRBJ1-4, with a possible D match to TRBD1 (5 bases). The V end lost 3 bases, the J end lost 3 bases, and 8 bases lay between the germline ends. The CDR3 contains 14 residues. CDR1 and CDR2 (germline): SGHTA, FQGNSA. CDR3 DNA: TGTGCCAGCAGCTTTGCAGGGTCTAATGAAAAACTGTTTTTT. As protein: CASSFAGSNEKLFF.

This clone was seen only a few times. The chain combines TRBV4-3 with TRBJ1-2; D possibly corresponds to TRBD1 (5 bases). Germline CDR1 reads LGHNA; CDR2 reads YSLEER. This CDR3 comprises 13 residues. V was shortened by 2 bases and J by 8 bases, with 12 bases between the two germline ends. CDR3 amino acids: CASSQNRQGGYTF. DNA of the CDR3: TGCGCCAGCAGCCAAAATAGGCAGGGCGGCTACACCTTC.

This chain connects TRBV2 to TRBJ1-3; 9 bases line up with TRBD1. The CDR3 length is 16 residues. Germline V CDR1 and CDR2: SNHLY, FYNNEI. J lost 0 bases, V lost 4 bases, and 4 bases had no gene match. The CDR3 region is CASSAPGQGSGNTIYF. The CDR3 DNA follows: TGTGCCAGCAGTGCACCGGGACAGGGCTCTGGAAACACCATATATTTT.

The genes are TRBV11-3 and TRBJ1-4; D perhaps matches TRBD1 (5 bases). The CDR3 has 16 amino acids. The germline V gene has CDR1 SGHNT and CDR2 YENEEA. V lost 10 bases, J lost 8 bases, and 26 bases lay in between. The CDR3 loop is CAIPGRVGDLSEKLFF. DNA of the CDR3: TGTGCCATACCAGGCAGAGTGGGGGACTTATCCGAAAAACTGTTTTTT.

This clone was picked up one time. The chain links TRBV27 to TRBJ1-2; 9 nucleotides line up with TRBD1. This CDR3 is built from 14 residues. Per the germline V gene, CDR1 is MNHEY and CDR2 is SMNVEV (reference sequence). J lost 7 bases, V lost 5 bases, and 8 bases had no gene match. CDR3 sequence (DNA): TGTGCCAGCAGTCCGAATACAGGGGGCGGTGGCTACACCTTC. Its protein product is CASSPNTGGGGYTF.

The chain joins TRBV30 to TRBJ2-5; 8 bases map to TRBD2. In germline, CDR1 is GTSNPN, CDR2 SVGIG (reference sequence). This CDR3 spans 16 amino acids. J was trimmed by 5 bases and V by 1 base; bases with no gene match: 12. Written as DNA, the CDR3 is TGTGCCTGGAGTGGTCTTAGCGGGGCAACACGGGAGACCCAGTACTTC. Protein: CAWSGLSGATRETQYF.

In regard to this clone: The same CDR3 can be traced to other DNA sequences in this sample. This rearrangement joins TRBV7-3 to TRBJ2-2; D not certain. The CDR3 consists of 14 residues. In germline, CDR1 is SGHTA, CDR2 FQGTGA. Trimming pared 6 bases from V and 1 base from J, leaving 9 bases between. The CDR3 DNA is TGTGCCAGCAGTAGTGACTTGAACACCGGGGAGCTGTTTTTT. Residues: CASSSDLNTGELFF.

The chain carries TRBV28 and TRBJ2-3; possible D gene TRBD2, 6 bases. The CDR3 extends over 15 amino acids. Looked up from germline, CDR1 is MDHEN and CDR2 is SYDVKM. V was pared by 6 bases and J by 7 bases, with 20 bases between. CDR3 in amino acids: CASRSWEEGVNTQYF. The CDR3 nucleotides read TGTGCCAGCAGGTCCTGGGAGGAGGGAGTGAATACGCAGTATTTT.

This clone was observed a handful of times. The DNA for the CDR3 is TGTGCCAGCTCACCAACAGGTGCAAGGTTCCTGGAGCAGTACTTC. Protein sequence: CASSPTGARFLEQYF. The chain has TRBV18 and TRBJ2-7; D may be TRBD1 (5 bases). V lost 2 bases and J lost 7, with 18 bases in between. Germline CDR1 is KGHSH and CDR2 is LQKENI. CDR3 length equals 15 residues.

The CDR3 sequence: CASSFLGGTEAFF. The CDR3 DNA follows: TGTGCCAGCAGTTTCCTCGGGGGGACTGAAGCTTTCTTT. This chain connects TRBV6-2 or TRBV6-3 to TRBJ1-1, with TRBD1 as a possible D gene (5 bases). Trimming left V 4 bases short and J 5 bases short, with 11 bases between. Germline loops: CDR1 MNHEY, CDR2 SVGEGT. The CDR3 sequence is 13 residues long.

The chain joins TRBV3-1 (or the pseudogene TRBV3-2) to TRBJ2-3, with 10 bases lining up with TRBD1. Per germline, CDR1 LGHDT and CDR2 YNNKEL (reference sequence). The CDR3 length is 17 residues. The junction had 6 bases not matched to a gene; V was cut back by 3 bases and J by 0 bases. The CDR3 DNA reads as TGTGCCAGCAGCCATCCGGGGACAGGGGCTAGCACAGATACGCAGTATTTT. Translation gives CASSHPGTGASTDTQYF.

The chain recombines TRBV6-6 with TRBJ2-1, with D possibly TRBD2 on 6 matching bases. The CDR3 spans 15 residues. Trimming removed 4 bases from V and 5 bases from J, with 15 bases in between. The germline CDR1 and CDR2 sequences are MNHNY and SVGAGI (reference sequence). The CDR3 protein is CASSFWGGGDNEQFF. CDR3 sequence (DNA): TGTGCCAGCAGTTTCTGGGGAGGTGGGGACAATGAGCAGTTCTTC.

The V and J genes are TRBV24-1 and TRBJ1-2; no reliable D call. The CDR3 has 11 amino acids. V lost 0 bases and J lost 8, with 3 bases in between. Germline V gene lookup returns CDR1 KGHDR and CDR2 SFDVKD. CDR3 sequence: CATSDLTGYTF. CDR3 DNA: TGTGCCACCAGTGATTTGACAGGCTACACCTTC.

The chain links TRBV6-2 or TRBV6-3 to TRBJ1-1; D uncertain. From germline, CDR1 is MNHEY and CDR2 SVGEGT. Deletions cut 4 bases from V and 1 base from J, with 7 bases between. CDR3 length: 13 residues. The CDR3 spells CASSWAENTEAFF. The CDR3 DNA sequence: TGTGCCAGCAGTTGGGCAGAGAACACTGAAGCTTTCTTT.